One T cell receptor (beta chain) is described in this entry. One end of the junction fails to match germline, which may point to a read error. Per the study methods: By means of reference gene primer amplification, nucleated cell counts were estimated. The method was immunoSEQ multiplex PCR; TCRdb's version includes in-frame clones alone and lacks a portion of them. That table is the source of V, J and clone size, and D and trimming were worked out from the DNA. The data show roughly 230,000 clones, with 89% seen just once and about 4.5% held by the top ten. The sample originates from a study of blood T cell repertoires in COVID-19. Study background: Whether acute or convalescent, the COVID-19 samples came from the United States, Italy and Spain. T cells, B-cell-depleted T cells, or PBMCs provided the cDNA or gDNA that served as material.

The CDR3 is 13 amino acids. Germline V gene lookup returns CDR1 SQVTM and CDR2 ANQGSEA. The sequence was obtained from a woman in her thirties or forties who had recovered from COVID-19. The chain links TRBV29-1 to TRBJ2-1; possibly TRBD2 for D (6 bases). Source material: peripheral blood. In DNA, the CDR3 is TGCAGTGTTGAAATAATAGCGGCCAATGAGCAGTTCTTC. Translating it yields CSVEIIAANEQFF.